Given below is one T cell receptor beta chain in context. Its matching antigen is unknown. Genes here carry mouse names. The CDR3 is cut off 1 residue early in the read; its end comes from the germline J gene. This sample includes further DNA sequences coding for the same CDR3. This sample stems from a study of tissue T cells after allogeneic stem cell transplantation. Study-wide findings and caveats: Limitations included a small, clinically heterogeneous cohort and limited sampling depth. The study did not identify alloreactive or antigen-specific tissue TCRs, and some clones might be persisting host cells.

Clones were sequenced by immunoSEQ multiplex PCR, and TCRdb holds only the in-frame ones, with some missing. The table has several thousand clones, just under 50% seen once. The CDR3 consists of 15 residues. After removal of 1 base from V and 3 bases from J, the junction contained 4 bases not matched to a gene. Germline V gene sequence: CDR1 SNHLY, CDR2 FYNGKV (reference sequence). Time point specified: mouse harvest day 7 after allogeneic transplant. Each mouse received 10^7 T-cell-depleted marrow cells plus 10^6 splenic CD5+ T cells by tail vein. Tissues came from B6→BALB/c major-mismatch GVHD mice at day 7 or 14.

The sample comprised lymph node tissue. The chain carries TRBV3 and TRBJ2-3, with TRBD2 matching over 7 bases. The TCR was taken from a female BALB/c mouse given C57BL/6 T cells with graft-versus-host disease after an allogeneic hematopoietic cell transplant. The DNA read from the CDR3 is TGTGCCAGCAGCTTAGGCTGGGGGTCCGCAGAAACGCTGTAT. It encodes CASSLGWGSAETLY. The full CDR3 protein reads CASSLGWGSAETLYF.